This T cell receptor beta chain appears in the sequencing data of a study of identical twins. CDR3 size: 17 residues. The V gene end was trimmed by 0 bases and the J gene end by 2 bases; junction bases not matched to a gene: 5. Germline V gene lookup returns CDR1 SGHRS and CDR2 YFSETQ. MiXCR, run by TCRdb on the 5' RACE reads, gives a single entry per CDR3 protein. The sample includes hundreds of thousands of distinct CDR3 sequences, about 20% of them seen just once. This clonotype was recorded a few times. The sample also formed part of further work on T cells expressing NK-cell markers. From that study: According to the study, TCR beta repertoires originated from sorted CD3+CD56+NKG2C+, CD3+CD56+NKG2C- and CD3+CD56-NKG2C+ T cells. In several experiments, sorting was confined to alpha-beta TCR T cells through use of an anti-gamma-delta TCR antibody. For 6 or 7 donors, the dominant NKG2C+ clonotypes made up roughly 1.0-7.0% of their CD8+ T cells. Researchers report these clonotypes also headed the CD3+CD56-NKG2C+ fraction in a few donors.

The TCR comes from a woman between 18 and 29 years old in good health. This chain links TRBV5-1 with TRBJ2-2, with 9 bases that match TRBD2. The specimen was PBMCs. The DNA for the CDR3 is TGCGCCAGCAGCTTGGCCATGCTAGCGGGAAACACCGGGGAGCTGTTTTTT. This codes for CASSLAMLAGNTGELFF.